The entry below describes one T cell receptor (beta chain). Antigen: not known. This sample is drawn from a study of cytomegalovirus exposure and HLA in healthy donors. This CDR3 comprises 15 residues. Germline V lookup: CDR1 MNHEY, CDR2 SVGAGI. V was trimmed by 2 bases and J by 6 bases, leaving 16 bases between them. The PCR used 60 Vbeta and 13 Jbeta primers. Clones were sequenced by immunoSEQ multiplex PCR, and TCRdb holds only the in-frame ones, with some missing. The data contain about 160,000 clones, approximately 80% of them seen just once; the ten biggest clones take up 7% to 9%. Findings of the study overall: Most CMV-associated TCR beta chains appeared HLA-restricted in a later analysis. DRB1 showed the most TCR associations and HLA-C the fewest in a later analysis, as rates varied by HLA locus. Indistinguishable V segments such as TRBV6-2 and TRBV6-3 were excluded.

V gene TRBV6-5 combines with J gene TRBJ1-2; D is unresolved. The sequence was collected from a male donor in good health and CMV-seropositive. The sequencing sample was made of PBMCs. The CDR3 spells CASSYDGYGLHGYTF. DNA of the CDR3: TGTGCCAGCAGTTACGACGGATATGGGCTACATGGCTACACCTTC.